The present entry profiles one T cell receptor (beta chain) with its context. Its antigen remains unknown. In TCRdb, the reads were re-called with MiXCR into one record per CDR3 protein. The sample shows some 600,000 distinct CDR3 sequences, roughly a quarter of them seen only once. Germline V gene sequence: CDR1 MDHEN, CDR2 SYDVKM. The length of the CDR3 is 17 residues. Trimming took 11 bases from V and 0 from J; bases not matched to a gene: 12. The sample originates from a study of T cell repertoires in cytomegalovirus infection. Study-level points and caveats: Adding up the frequency of public TCR beta families identified people who carried CMV plus the relevant HLA.

The rearrangement joins TRBV28 to TRBJ2-6, with TRBD1 matching over 8 bases. The TCR originated in a human donor in good health (CMV status not recorded). Some clones in this sample may be carry-over from other donors' samples. Sequencing used CD8+ T cells from PBMCs. Here the CDR3 reads CAGSRRDRISGANVLTF. The DNA of the CDR3 is TGTGCCGGGTCTCGTAGGGACAGGATCTCTGGGGCCAACGTCCTGACTTTC.